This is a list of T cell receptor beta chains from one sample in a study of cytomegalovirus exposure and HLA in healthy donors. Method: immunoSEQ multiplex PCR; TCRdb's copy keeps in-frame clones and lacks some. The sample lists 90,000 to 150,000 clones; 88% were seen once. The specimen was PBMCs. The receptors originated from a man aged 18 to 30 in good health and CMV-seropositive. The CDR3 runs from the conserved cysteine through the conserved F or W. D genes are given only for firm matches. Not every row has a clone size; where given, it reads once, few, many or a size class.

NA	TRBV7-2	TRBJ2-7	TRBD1	CASSSATGGLLGQYF	TGTGCCAGCAGCTCAGCGACAGGGGGACTATTAGGGCAGTACTTC
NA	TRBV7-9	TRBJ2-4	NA	CASSPRRGPNIQYF	TGTGCCAGCAGCCCTCGGAGAGGGCCAAACATTCAGTACTTC
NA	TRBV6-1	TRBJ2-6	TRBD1	CASSPDRAGANVLTF	TGTGCCAGCAGCCCTGACAGGGCGGGGGCCAACGTCCTGACTTTC
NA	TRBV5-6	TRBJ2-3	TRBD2	CASSYMLAGDRNGTDTQYF	TGTGCCAGCAGCTATATGCTAGCGGGGGATCGGAACGGCACAGATACGCAGTATTTT
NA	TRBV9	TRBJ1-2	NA	CASSVGGNYGYTF	TGTGCCAGCAGCGTAGGAGGGAACTATGGCTACACCTTC
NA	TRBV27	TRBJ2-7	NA	CASSFTGILGEQYF	TGTGCCAGCAGTTTCACAGGGATCCTAGGGGAGCAGTACTTC
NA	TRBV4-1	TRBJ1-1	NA	CASSQNQRGYAEAFF	TGCGCCAGCAGCCAAAACCAACGAGGGTACGCTGAAGCTTTCTTT
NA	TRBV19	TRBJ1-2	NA	CASSMELGYGYTF	TGTGCCAGTAGTATGGAGTTGGGCTATGGCTACACCTTC
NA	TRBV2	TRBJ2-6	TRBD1	CASRPGQGGSGANVLTF	TGTGCCAGCAGGCCGGGACAGGGGGGATCTGGGGCCAACGTCCTGACTTTC
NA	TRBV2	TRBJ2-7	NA	CAAGRGPNSYEQYF	TGTGCCGCTGGTAGGGGCCCTAACTCCTACGAGCAGTACTTC
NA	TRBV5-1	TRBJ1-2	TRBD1	CASSLWGTGKNYGYTF	TGCGCCAGCAGCTTATGGGGGACAGGGAAAAACTATGGCTACACCTTC
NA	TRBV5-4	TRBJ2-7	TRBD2	CASSLGLAGGWSSYEQYF	TGTGCCAGCAGCTTGGGACTAGCGGGGGGTTGGAGCTCCTACGAGCAGTACTTC
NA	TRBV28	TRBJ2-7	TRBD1	CASTLPDRAHEQYF	TGTGCCAGCACTTTACCGGACAGGGCCCACGAGCAGTACTTC
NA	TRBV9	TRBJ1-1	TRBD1	CASSAQGQLNTEAFF	TGTGCCAGCAGCGCTCAGGGACAGCTGAACACTGAAGCTTTCTTT
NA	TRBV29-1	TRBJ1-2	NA	CSVEEGGYGYTF	TGCAGCGTTGAAGAAGGCGGCTATGGCTACACCTTC
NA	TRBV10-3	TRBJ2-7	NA	CASIEGGEQYF	TGTGCCTCCATAGAGGGCGGCGAGCAGTACTTC
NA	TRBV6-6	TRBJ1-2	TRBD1	CASSYSDRAGYTF	TGTGCCAGCAGTTACTCGGACAGGGCGGGCTACACCTTC
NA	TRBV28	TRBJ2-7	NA	CASSLAGHLYEQYF	TGTGCCAGCAGTTTAGCCGGACACCTCTACGAGCAGTACTTC
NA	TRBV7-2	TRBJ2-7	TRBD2	CASSLGSGGEQYF	TGTGCCAGCAGCTTAGGATCGGGGGGGGAGCAGTACTTC
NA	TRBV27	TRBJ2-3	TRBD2	CASSGRGLAGWDTQYF	TGTGCCAGCAGTGGCCGGGGACTAGCGGGGTGGGATACGCAGTATTTT
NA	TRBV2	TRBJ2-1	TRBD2	CARSGLAGGAYNEQFF	TGTGCTCGGTCGGGACTAGCGGGGGGAGCCTACAATGAGCAGTTCTTC
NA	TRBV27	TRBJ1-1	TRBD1	CASSGTGAEAFF	TGTGCCAGCAGCGGTACAGGGGCTGAAGCTTTCTTT
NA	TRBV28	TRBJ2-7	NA	CASSLLVVPYEQYF	TGTGCCAGCAGTTTATTGGTAGTGCCCTACGAGCAGTACTTC
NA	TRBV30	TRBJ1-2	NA	CAWRFPPQARYGYTF	TGTGCCTGGAGATTTCCCCCCCAGGCCCGCTATGGCTACACCTTC
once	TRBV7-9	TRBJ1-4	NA	CASSRGEGVGEKLFF	TGTGCCAGCAGCCGCGGGGAGGGTGTTGGTGAAAAACTGTTTTTT
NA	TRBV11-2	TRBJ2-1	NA	CASSLGTENEQFF	TGTGCCAGCAGCTTAGGCACAGAGAATGAGCAGTTCTTC
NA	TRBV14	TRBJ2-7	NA	CASSPGQLSYEQYF	TGTGCCAGCAGCCCTGGACAGCTCTCCTACGAGCAGTACTTC
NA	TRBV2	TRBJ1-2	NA	CAISAGYGYTF	TGTGCCATCTCAGCAGGTTATGGCTACACCTTC
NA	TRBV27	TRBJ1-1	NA	CASSPSPNTEAFF	TGTGCCAGCAGTCCATCCCCGAACACTGAAGCTTTCTTT
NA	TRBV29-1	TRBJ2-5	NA	CSVRDSPRETQYF	TGCAGCGTCCGAGACAGTCCGCGGGAGACCCAGTACTTC
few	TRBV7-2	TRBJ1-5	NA	CASSLRSNQPQHF	TGTGCCAGCAGCTTACGTAGCAATCAGCCCCAGCATTTT
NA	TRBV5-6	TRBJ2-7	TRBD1	CASSLSQTGGYEQYF	TGTGCCAGCAGCTTGTCCCAGACAGGGGGCTACGAGCAGTACTTC
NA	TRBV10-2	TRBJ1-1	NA	CASKDSETEAFF	TGCGCCAGCAAAGACAGTGAAACTGAAGCTTTCTTT
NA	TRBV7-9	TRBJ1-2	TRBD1	CASSPTDRGRIGYYGYTF	TGTGCCAGCAGCCCGACGGACAGGGGCCGCATAGGCTACTATGGCTACACCTTC
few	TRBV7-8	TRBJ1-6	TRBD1	CASSRDRGNSPLHF	TGTGCCAGCAGCAGGGACAGGGGTAATTCACCCCTCCACTTT
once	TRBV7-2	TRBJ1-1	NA	CASSPGGLNTEAFF	TGTGCCAGCAGCCCCGGCGGGTTGAACACTGAAGCTTTCTTT
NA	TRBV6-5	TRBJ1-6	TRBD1	CASKDRGDSNSPLHF	TGTGCCAGCAAAGACAGGGGCGACTCTAATTCACCCCTCCACTTT
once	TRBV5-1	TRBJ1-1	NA	CASRPPEGMNTEAFF	TGCGCCAGCAGGCCTCCCGAGGGTATGAACACTGAAGCTTTCTTT
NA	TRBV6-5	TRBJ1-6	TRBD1	CASSFTGGEGYSPLHF	TGTGCCAGCAGTTTCACAGGGGGCGAAGGGTATTCACCCCTCCACTTT
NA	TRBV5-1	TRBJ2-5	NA	CASSSTGVETQYF	TGCGCCAGCAGCTCGACAGGAGTGGAGACCCAGTACTTC
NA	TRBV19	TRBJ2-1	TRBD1	CASTQGQGAKNEQFF	TGTGCCAGTACCCAAGGACAGGGGGCGAAGAATGAGCAGTTCTTC
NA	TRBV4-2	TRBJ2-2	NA	CASSQEGGTGELFF	TGTGCCAGCAGCCAAGAAGGAGGGACCGGGGAGCTGTTTTTT
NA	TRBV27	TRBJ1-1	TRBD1	CASATGADGSEAFF	TGTGCCAGCGCTACAGGGGCGGATGGATCTGAAGCTTTCTTT
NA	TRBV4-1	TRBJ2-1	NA	CASSQVAVRGPWGNEQFF	TGCGCCAGCAGCCAAGTTGCGGTCAGGGGCCCGTGGGGCAATGAGCAGTTCTTC
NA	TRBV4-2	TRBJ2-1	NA	CASSQDNANEQFF	TGTGCCAGCAGCCAGGACAACGCCAATGAGCAGTTCTTC
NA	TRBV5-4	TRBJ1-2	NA	CASSNTGGDGYTF	TGTGCCAGCAGCAACACTGGCGGGGATGGCTACACCTTC
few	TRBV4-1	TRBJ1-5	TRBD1	CASSQAWPGGDQPQHF	TGCGCCAGCAGCCAAGCTTGGCCAGGGGGCGATCAGCCCCAGCATTTT
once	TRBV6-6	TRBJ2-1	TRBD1	CASPPGQGSSYNEQFF	TGTGCCAGCCCACCGGGACAGGGGAGCTCCTACAATGAGCAGTTCTTC